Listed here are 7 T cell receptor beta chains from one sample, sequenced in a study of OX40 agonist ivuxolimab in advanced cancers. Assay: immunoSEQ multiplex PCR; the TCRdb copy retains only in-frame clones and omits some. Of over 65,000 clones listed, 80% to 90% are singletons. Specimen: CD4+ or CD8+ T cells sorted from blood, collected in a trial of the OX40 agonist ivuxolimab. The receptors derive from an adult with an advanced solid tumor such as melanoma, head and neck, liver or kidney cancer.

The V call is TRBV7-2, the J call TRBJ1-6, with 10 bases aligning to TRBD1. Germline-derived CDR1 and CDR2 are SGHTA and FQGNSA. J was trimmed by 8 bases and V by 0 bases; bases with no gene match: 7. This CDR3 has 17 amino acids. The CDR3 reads CASSLARPGTGDSPLHF. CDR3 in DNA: TGTGCCAGCAGCTTAGCGCGCCCCGGGACAGGGGATTCACCCCTCCACTTT.

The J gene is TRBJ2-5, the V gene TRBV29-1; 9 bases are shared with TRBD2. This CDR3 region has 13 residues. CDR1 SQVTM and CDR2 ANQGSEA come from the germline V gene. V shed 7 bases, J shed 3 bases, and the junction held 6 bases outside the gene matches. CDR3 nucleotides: TGCAGCGCCCCGGGACTAGCCGAAGAGACCCAGTACTTC. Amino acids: CSAPGLAEETQYF.

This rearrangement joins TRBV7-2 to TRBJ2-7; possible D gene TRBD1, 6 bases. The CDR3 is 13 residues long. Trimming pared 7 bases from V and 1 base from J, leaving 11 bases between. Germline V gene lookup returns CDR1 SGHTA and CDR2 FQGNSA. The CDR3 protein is CASTLDRSYEQYF. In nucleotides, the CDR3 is TGTGCCAGCACCCTGGACAGATCCTACGAGCAGTACTTC. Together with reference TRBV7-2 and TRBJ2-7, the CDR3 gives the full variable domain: GAGVSQSPSNKVTEKGKDVELRCDPISGHTALYWYRQSLGQGLEFLIYFQGNSAPDKSGLPSDRFSAERTGGSVSTLTIQRTQQEDSAVYLCASTLDRSYEQYFGPGTRLTVT.

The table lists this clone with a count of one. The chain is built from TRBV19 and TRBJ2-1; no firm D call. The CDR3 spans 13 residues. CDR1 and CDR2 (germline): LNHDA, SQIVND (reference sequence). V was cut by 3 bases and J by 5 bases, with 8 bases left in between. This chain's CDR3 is CASSIPPHNEQFF. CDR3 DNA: TGTGCCAGTAGTATTCCCCCCCACAATGAGCAGTTCTTC.

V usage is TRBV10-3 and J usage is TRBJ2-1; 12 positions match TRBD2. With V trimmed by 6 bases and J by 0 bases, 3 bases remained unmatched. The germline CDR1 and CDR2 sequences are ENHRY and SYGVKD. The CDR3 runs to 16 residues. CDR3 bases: TGTGCCATCAGCAGGACTAGCGGGGCCTCCTACAATGAGCAGTTCTTC. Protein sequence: CAISRTSGASYNEQFF.

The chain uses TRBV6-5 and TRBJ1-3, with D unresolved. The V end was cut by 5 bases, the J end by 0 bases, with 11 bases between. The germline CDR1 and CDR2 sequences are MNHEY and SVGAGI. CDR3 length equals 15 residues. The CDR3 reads CASSRTTSSGNTIYF. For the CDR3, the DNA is TGTGCCAGCAGTCGGACCACGAGCTCTGGAAACACCATATATTTT.

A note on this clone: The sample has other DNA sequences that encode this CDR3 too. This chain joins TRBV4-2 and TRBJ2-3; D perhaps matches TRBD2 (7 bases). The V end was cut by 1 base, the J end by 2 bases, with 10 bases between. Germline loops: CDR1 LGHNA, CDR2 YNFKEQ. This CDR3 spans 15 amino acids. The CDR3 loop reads CASSQGGGHTDTQYF. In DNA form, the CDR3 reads TGTGCCAGCAGCCAAGGGGGGGGGCACACAGATACGCAGTATTTT.